A selection of T cell receptor beta chains follows, all from one sample in a study of blood T cell repertoires in COVID-19. Measured with immunoSEQ multiplex PCR; TCRdb has only the in-frame clones, and not every one. The sample has about 89,000 clones; 88% are singletons. Sequencing was performed on peripheral blood. These receptors all come from a man in his fifties or sixties with acute or convalescent COVID-19. Both conserved end residues are trimmed from each CDR3. The D gene is left open where the match is weak.

>.|TRBV5-6
ASSSDTYGYT
>TRBD1|TRBV7-9
ASSSLTGTAYEQY
>.|TRBV5-6
ASSLEQGSTYEQY
>.|TRBV30
AWRVQAGVNEKLF
>TRBD1|TRBV11-2
ASSLDRVGETQY
>TRBD1|TRBV5-1
ASSRGQGTSYEQY
>TRBD1|TRBV15
ATSRKQGGNTEAF
>.|TRBV7-6
ASSSSTGNGEQY
>TRBD2|TRBV6-1
ASSEALSGNVLYNEQF
>.|TRBV2
ASSVLRTNEKLF
>.|TRBV29-1
SVPGGSWGEQY
>TRBD2|TRBV6-6
ASRTTSGNTGELF
>.|TRBV24-1
ATSEGLIDGKNIQY
>TRBD1|TRBV28
ASSSGTGAPKNIQY
>.|TRBV5-1
ASSPWGSGELF
>.|TRBV5-4
ASSLAVGANYGYT
>.|TRBV5-4
ASRMGGPSSYEQY
>.|TRBV3-1/TRBV3-2
ASSQVAQAYGYT
>.|TRBV7-7
ASSSDRYTGELF
>TRBD2|TRBV18
ASSRLAGDEQY